This TCR beta chain was captured in a study of molecular identifiers for immune sequencing clone quantification. Points from the study as a whole: Sharing of a barcode by identical TCR molecules could cause highly expanded clone sizes to be underestimated. Whereas naive cells kept under 1% of molecules in clones above 20 RNA copies, such clones held over 98% in effectors.

Construction of naive CD8 libraries employed roughly 19,000 to 1,100,000 sorted cells together with 10%, 30% or 50% RNA. In germline, CDR1 is LNHDA, CDR2 SQIVND (reference sequence). The CDR3 runs to 16 residues. Trimming left V 2 bases short and J 1 base short, with 13 bases between. The authors built bulk TCR libraries by previously described methods with listed TCR primers. Using its own MiXCR run on the PCR reads, TCRdb lists one record per CDR3 protein. The sample holds more than 450,000 distinct CDR3 sequences, around 25% seen once. In its sample, this clonotype was seen a few times. Its antigen remains unknown.

The gene calls are TRBV19 and TRBJ2-3; no definite D call. The sample consisted of naive CD8+ T cells from blood, with Jurkat cell RNA spiked in. Subset: FACS-sorted CD8+CD4-CCR7+CD45RA+ naive T cells. The receptor's source is a human donor in good health. Some libraries in this study had Jurkat cell RNA spiked in. For the CDR3, the DNA is TGTGCCAGTAGTATACCTCGCGCGCTGGGCACAGATACGCAGTATTTT. Protein sequence: CASSIPRALGTDTQYF.